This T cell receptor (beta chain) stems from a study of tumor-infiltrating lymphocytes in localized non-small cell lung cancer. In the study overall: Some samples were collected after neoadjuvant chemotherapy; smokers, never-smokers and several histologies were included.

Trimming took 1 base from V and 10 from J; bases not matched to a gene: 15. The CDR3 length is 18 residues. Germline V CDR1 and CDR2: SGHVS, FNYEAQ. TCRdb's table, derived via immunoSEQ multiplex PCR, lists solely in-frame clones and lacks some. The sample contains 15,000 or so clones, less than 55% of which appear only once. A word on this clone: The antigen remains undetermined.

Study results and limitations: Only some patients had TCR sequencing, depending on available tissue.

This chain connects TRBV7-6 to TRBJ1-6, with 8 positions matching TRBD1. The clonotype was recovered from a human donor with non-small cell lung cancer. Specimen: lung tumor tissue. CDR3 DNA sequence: TGTGCCAGCAGCTTAGAAATAGTAGGGCAGGGGGCTTGGTCACCCCTCCACTTT. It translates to CASSLEIVGQGAWSPLHF.